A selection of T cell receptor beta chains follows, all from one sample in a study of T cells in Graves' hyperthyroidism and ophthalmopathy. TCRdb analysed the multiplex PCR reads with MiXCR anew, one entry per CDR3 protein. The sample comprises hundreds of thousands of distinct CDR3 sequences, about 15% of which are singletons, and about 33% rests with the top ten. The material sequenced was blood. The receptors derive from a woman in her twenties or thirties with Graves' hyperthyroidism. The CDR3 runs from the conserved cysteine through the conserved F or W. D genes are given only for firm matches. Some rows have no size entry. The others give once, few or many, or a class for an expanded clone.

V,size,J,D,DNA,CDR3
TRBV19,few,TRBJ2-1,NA,TGTGCCAGTAGTATGCAGTCCTACAATGAGCAGTTCTTC,CASSMQSYNEQFF
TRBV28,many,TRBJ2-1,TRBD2,TGTGCCAGCACCGTAGCGGGAGGGAACAATGAGCAGTTCTTC,CASTVAGGNNEQFF
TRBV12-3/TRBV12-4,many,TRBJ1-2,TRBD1,TGTGCCAGCAGTCCCCGTACAGGGGGTAGTGGTGGCTACACCTTC,CASSPRTGGSGGYTF
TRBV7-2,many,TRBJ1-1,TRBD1,TGTGCCAGCAGCTTAGGGCCGGGACAGGGTGAAGCTTTCTTT,CASSLGPGQGEAFF
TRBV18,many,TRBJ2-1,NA,TGTGCCAGCTCTTACAGGGAGTTGAACAATGAGCAGTTCTTC,CASSYRELNNEQFF
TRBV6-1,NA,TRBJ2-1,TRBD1,TGTGCCAGCAATCCTATTTGGACAGGAAACAATGAGCAGTTCTTC,CASNPIWTGNNEQFF
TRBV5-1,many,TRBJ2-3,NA,TGCGCCAGCAGCCCGACAGGCGACCGCACAGATACGCAGTATTTT,CASSPTGDRTDTQYF
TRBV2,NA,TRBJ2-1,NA,TGTGCCAGCAGATCGGGGAGCGAAAACTACAATGAGCAGTTCTTC,CASRSGSENYNEQFF
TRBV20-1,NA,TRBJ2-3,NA,TGCAGTGCTAGGGGATGGGGGGCGCTTGGCACAGATACGCAGTATTTT,CSARGWGALGTDTQYF
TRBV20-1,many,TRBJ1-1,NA,TGCAGTGCTAGCCTGAACCGGGACTTAAAAGCTTTCTTT,CSASLNRDLKAFF
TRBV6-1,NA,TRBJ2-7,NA,TGTGCCAGCAGACTAGCCGCCTACGAGCAGTACTTC,CASRLAAYEQYF
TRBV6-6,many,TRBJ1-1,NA,TGTGCCAGCAGTTACTCACCGGTGGGCACTGAAGCTTTCTTT,CASSYSPVGTEAFF
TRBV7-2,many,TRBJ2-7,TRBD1,TGTGCCAGCAGCCCTCCCCGTGGACAGGGAGCCTACGAGCAGTACTTC,CASSPPRGQGAYEQYF
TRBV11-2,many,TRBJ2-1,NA,TGTGCCAGCAGCCCGAGCACCCAGGCCCTCTTGAATGAGCAGTTCTTC,CASSPSTQALLNEQFF
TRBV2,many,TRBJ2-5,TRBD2,TGTGCCAGCAGCCCTTCCCCGGGACTAGCGGGAGGACTTTTCCAAGAGACCCAGTACTTC,CASSPSPGLAGGLFQETQYF
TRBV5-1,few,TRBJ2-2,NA,TGCGCCAGCAGCAGCAGCGGGACAGCGAACACCGGGGAGCTGTTTTTT,CASSSSGTANTGELFF
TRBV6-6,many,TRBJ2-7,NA,TGTGCCAGCAGTTACGGAGGGCAGTACTTC,CASSYGGQYF
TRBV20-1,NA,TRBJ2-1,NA,TGCAGTGCTAGACCAAGACTAGGGCGGAATAATGAGCAGTTCTTC,CSARPRLGRNNEQFF
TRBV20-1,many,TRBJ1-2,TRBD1,TGCAGTGCTCCTGGACAGGATCTAGTTAACTATGGCTACACCTTC,CSAPGQDLVNYGYTF
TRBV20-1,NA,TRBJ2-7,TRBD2,TGCAGTGCTGAAGGTCTAGCGGGAGACTACGAGCAGTACTTC,CSAEGLAGDYEQYF
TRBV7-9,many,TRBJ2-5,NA,TGTGCCAGCAGCTTAGCCTTCAGCCGGGGTGAGACCCAGTACTTC,CASSLAFSRGETQYF
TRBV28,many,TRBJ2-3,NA,TGTGCCAGCGGACTTAGAATGGGGACTAGCACAGATACGCAGTATTTT,CASGLRMGTSTDTQYF
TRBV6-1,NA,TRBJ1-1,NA,TGTGCCAGCAGGAGTTCCAGGACAGCCTCGAGGACTGAAGCTTTCTTT,CASRSSRTASRTEAFF
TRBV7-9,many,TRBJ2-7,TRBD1,TGTGCCAGCAGCGCCTACCTAGGACAGGGGTACGAGCAGTACTTC,CASSAYLGQGYEQYF
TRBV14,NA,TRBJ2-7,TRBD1,TGTGCCAGCAGCCAAGATAAGGACAGGGGATTAGGATCCTACGAGCAGTACTTC,CASSQDKDRGLGSYEQYF
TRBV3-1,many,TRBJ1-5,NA,TGTGCCAGCAGCCAAGGGGCCGGCAATCAGCCCCAGCATTTT,CASSQGAGNQPQHF
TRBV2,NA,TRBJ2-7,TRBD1,TGTGCCAGCATCCTCGACAGGGACTCCTACGAGCAGTACTTC,CASILDRDSYEQYF
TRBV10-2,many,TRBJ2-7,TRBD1,TGCGCCAGTTATGACAGGGGCAGCGACGAGCAGTACTTC,CASYDRGSDEQYF
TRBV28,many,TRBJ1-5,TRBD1,TGTGCCAGCAGTGTAACAGGGGGGGGGCAGCCCCAGCATTTT,CASSVTGGGQPQHF
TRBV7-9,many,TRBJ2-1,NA,TGTGCCAGCAGCTCGTTATACGGGGGAGCGGGCCAGTACAATGAGCAGTTCTTC,CASSSLYGGAGQYNEQFF
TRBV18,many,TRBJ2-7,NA,TGTGCCAGCTCACCACCCCTAGACGGAGACCACGAGCAGTACTTC,CASSPPLDGDHEQYF
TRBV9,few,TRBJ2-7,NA,TGTGCCAGCAGCCCACGGGGGAATTGGGTTTTGGGTGCGTTCGACGAGCAGTACTTC,CASSPRGNWVLGAFDEQYF
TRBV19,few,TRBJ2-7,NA,TGTGAGCACCGGGACCATCTCCATCGCACGGACGAGCAGTACTTC,CEHRDHLHRTDEQYF
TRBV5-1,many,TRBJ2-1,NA,TGCGCCAGCAGCACCGGGGCCTCCTACAATGAGCAGTTCTTC,CASSTGASYNEQFF
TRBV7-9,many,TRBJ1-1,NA,TGTGCCAGCAGCTTAGTGCAGGGGCGCGGCACTGAAGCTTTCTTT,CASSLVQGRGTEAFF
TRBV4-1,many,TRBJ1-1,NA,TGCGCCAGCAGCCAGGGGATGGCGTGGGGAGCTTTCTTT,CASSQGMAWGAFF
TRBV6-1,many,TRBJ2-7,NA,TGTGCCAGCAGTGATAAGGGCGAGCAGTACTTC,CASSDKGEQYF